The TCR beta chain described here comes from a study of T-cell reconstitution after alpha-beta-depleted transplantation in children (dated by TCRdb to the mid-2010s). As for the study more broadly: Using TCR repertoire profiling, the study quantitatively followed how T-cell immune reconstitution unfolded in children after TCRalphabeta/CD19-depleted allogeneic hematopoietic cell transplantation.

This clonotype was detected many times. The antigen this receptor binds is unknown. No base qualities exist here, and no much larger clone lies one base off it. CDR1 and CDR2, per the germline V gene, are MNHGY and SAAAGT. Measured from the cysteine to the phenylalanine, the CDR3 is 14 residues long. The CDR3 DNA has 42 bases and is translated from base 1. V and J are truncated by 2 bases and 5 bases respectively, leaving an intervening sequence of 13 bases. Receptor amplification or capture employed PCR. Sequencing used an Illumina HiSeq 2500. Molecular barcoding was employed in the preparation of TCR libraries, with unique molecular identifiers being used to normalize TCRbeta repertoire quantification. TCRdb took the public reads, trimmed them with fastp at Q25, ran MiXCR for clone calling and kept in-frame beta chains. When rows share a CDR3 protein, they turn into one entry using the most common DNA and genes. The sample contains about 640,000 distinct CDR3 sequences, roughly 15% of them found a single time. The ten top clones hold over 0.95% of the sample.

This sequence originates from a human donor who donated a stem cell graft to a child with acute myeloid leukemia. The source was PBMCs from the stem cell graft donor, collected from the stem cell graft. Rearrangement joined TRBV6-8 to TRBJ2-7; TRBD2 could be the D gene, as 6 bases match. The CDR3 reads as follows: CASSYRQGLDEQYF. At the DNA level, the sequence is TGTGCCAGCAGTTACAGGCAGGGACTCGACGAGCAGTACTTC.